A selection of T cell receptor beta chains follows, all from one sample in a study of OX40 agonist ivuxolimab in advanced cancers. Produced via immunoSEQ multiplex PCR; TCRdb's table is partial and in-frame only. The sample shows about 58,000 clones, 88% of them seen only once. The sequenced sample was CD4+ or CD8+ T cells sorted from blood, obtained in a trial of the OX40 agonist ivuxolimab. The source is an adult with an advanced solid tumor such as melanoma, head and neck, liver or kidney cancer. CDR3s leave out the opening cysteine and the closing phenylalanine or tryptophan. Fields, in order: V gene, J gene, CDR3 protein.

v_call: TRBV6-5; j_call: TRBJ2-1; cdr3_aa: ASSWSGNYNEQF
v_call: TRBV7-3; j_call: TRBJ2-2; cdr3_aa: ASSLGTATGELF
v_call: TRBV11-2; j_call: TRBJ1-4; cdr3_aa: ASSLARTAANEKLF
v_call: TRBV9; j_call: TRBJ2-3; cdr3_aa: ASSVEGSFTDTQY
v_call: TRBV5-4; j_call: TRBJ2-3; cdr3_aa: ASSLVVASPDTQY
v_call: TRBV5-5; j_call: TRBJ2-7; cdr3_aa: ASSSGLAEAYEQY
v_call: TRBV6-6; j_call: TRBJ2-7; cdr3_aa: ASSYSSTVIEQY
v_call: TRBV5-5; j_call: TRBJ1-2; cdr3_aa: ASSLGAGGTYGYT
v_call: TRBV7-8; j_call: TRBJ2-7; cdr3_aa: ASQGAEYEQY
v_call: TRBV27; j_call: TRBJ1-2; cdr3_aa: ASSLGPPYGYT
v_call: TRBV2; j_call: TRBJ2-4; cdr3_aa: ASRATSGGNIQY
v_call: TRBV2; j_call: TRBJ2-7; cdr3_aa: ASSNYYEQY
v_call: TRBV6-6; j_call: TRBJ2-3; cdr3_aa: ASSPVGAGVTDTQY
v_call: TRBV7-8; j_call: TRBJ2-2; cdr3_aa: ASSLRGLRVVTYTGELF
v_call: TRBV7-2; j_call: TRBJ2-5; cdr3_aa: ASTPDGATSQY
v_call: TRBV4-1; j_call: TRBJ2-1; cdr3_aa: ASSQERVPPHEQF
v_call: TRBV19; j_call: TRBJ1-5; cdr3_aa: ASRQGAAQPQH
v_call: TRBV5-1; j_call: TRBJ1-1; cdr3_aa: ASSFAGPSMNTEAF
v_call: TRBV30; j_call: TRBJ1-1; cdr3_aa: AWAGAGNTEAF
v_call: TRBV19; j_call: TRBJ1-1; cdr3_aa: ASSIRGTRQPKDTEAF